The source of this T cell receptor (beta chain) is a study of CD8+CD57+ T cells in acquired aplastic anemia. Turning to the study itself: Sorting CD4+ and CD8+ cells gave DNA averaging about 3.1 ug. Broader study findings: Shared by patients and controls, almost 30 CD8+ CDR3s were abundant in patients.

Genomic DNA provided the template from which TCR beta VDJ and CDR3 profiles were obtained. MiXCR, run by TCRdb on the reads, gives a single entry per CDR3 protein. Of about 190,000 distinct CDR3 sequences detected, less than 70% appear once; the ten largest clones hold more than 15%. CDR3 size: 14 residues. Germline-derived CDR1 and CDR2 are DFQATT and SNEGSKA (reference sequence). The ends were cut back, 1 base at V and 1 base at J, with 9 bases in the middle. As concerns this clonotype: What it recognizes is unknown.

The TCR sequence derives from a human donor in good health, serving as a control. The J gene is TRBJ2-3, the V gene TRBV20-1, with D unclear. The sequenced sample was sorted CD4+, CD8+, or CD8+CD57+ T cells (not recorded which) from PBMCs. This chain's CDR3 is CSARATGGTDTQYF. The DNA of the CDR3 is TGCAGTGCTAGAGCTACCGGCGGCACAGATACGCAGTATTTT.